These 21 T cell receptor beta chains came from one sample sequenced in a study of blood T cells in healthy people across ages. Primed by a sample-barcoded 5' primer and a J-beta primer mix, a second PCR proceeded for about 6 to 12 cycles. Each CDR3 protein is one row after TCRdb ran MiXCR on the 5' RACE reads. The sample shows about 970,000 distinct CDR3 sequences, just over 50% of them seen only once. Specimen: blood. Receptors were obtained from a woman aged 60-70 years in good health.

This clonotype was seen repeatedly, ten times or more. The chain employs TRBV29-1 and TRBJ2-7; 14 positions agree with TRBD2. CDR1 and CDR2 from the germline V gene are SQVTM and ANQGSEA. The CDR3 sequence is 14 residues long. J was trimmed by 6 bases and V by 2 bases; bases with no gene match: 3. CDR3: CSVESGLAGGEQYF. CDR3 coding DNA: TGCAGCGTTGAATCCGGACTAGCGGGAGGCGAGCAGTACTTC.

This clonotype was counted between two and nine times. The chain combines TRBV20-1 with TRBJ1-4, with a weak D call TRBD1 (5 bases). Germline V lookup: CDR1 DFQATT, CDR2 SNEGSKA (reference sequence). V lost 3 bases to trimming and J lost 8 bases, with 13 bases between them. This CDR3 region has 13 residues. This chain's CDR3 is CSASSRREEKLFF. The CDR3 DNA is TGCAGTGCTAGTTCGCGCAGGGAAGAAAAACTGTTTTTT.

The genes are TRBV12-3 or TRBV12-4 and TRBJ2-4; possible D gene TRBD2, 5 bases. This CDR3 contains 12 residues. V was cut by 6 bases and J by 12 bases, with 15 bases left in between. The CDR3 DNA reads TGTGCCAGCAGCTTCCAAGGACTTCGTCAGTACTTC. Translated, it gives CASSFQGLRQYF.

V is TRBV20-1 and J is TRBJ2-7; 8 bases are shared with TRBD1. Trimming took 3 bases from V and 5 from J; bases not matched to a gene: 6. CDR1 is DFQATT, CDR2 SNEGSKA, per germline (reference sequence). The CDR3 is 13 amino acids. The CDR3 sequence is CSASEDRVNEQYF. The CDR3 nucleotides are TGCAGTGCTAGCGAGGACAGGGTAAACGAGCAGTACTTC.

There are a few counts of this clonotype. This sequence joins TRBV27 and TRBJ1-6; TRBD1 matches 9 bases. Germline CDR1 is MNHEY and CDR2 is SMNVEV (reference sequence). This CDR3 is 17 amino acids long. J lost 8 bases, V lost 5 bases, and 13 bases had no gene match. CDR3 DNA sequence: TGTGCCAGCAGTGATTATCGAGGACAGGGGTTAGATTCACCCCTCCACTTT. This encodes CASSDYRGQGLDSPLHF.

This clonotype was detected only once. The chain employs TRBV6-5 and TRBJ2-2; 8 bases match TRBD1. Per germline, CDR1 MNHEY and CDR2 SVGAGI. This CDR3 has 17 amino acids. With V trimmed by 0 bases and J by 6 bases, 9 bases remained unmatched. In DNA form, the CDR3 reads TGTGCCAGCAGTTACTCGCCGCCCCCGACAGGGGCCGGGGAGCTGTTTTTT. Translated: CASSYSPPPTGAGELFF.

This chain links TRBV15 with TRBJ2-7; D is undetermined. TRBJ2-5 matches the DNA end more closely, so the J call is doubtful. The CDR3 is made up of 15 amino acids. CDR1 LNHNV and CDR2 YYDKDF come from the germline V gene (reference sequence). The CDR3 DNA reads TGTGCCACCAGCAGAGATAAAACAGACGGGTGGACCCAGTACTTC. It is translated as CATSRDKTDGWTQYF.

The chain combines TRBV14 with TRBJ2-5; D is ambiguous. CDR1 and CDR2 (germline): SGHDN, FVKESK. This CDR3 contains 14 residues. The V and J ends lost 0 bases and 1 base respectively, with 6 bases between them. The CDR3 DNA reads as TGTGCCAGCAGCCAAGATTTCCTCCAAGAGACCCAGTACTTC. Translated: CASSQDFLQETQYF.

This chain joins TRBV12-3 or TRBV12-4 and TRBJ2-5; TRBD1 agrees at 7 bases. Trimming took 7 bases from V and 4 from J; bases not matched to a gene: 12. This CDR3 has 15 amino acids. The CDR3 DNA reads TGTGCCAGCACCACCTCCAGGGGGTCTGCAGAGACCCAGTACTTC. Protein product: CASTTSRGSAETQYF.

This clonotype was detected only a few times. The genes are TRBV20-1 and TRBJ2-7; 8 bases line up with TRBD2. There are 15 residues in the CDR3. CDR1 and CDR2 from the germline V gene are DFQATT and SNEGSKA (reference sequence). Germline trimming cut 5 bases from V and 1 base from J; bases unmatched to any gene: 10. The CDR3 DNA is TGCAGTGCTCCTCAGAGCCTAGCGGGTTCCTACGAGCAGTACTTC. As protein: CSAPQSLAGSYEQYF.

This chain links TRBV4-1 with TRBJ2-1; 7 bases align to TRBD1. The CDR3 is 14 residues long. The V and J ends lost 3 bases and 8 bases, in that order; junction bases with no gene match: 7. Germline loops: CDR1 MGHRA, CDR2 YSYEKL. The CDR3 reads CASSQYNTGDEQFF. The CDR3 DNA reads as TGCGCCAGCAGCCAGTACAATACAGGGGATGAGCAGTTCTTC.

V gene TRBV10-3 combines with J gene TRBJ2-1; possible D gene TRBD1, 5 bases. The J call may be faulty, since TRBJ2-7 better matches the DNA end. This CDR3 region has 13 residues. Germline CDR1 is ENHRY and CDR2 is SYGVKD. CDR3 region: CAISDWKGDEQYF. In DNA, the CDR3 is TGTGCCATCAGTGATTGGAAAGGGGATGAGCAGTACTTC.

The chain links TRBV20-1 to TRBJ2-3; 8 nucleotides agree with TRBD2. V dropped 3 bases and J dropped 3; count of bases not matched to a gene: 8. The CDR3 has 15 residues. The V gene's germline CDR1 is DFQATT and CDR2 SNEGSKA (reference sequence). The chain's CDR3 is CSARGGSGKTDTQYF. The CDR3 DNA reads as TGCAGTGCTAGGGGTGGTAGCGGGAAGACAGATACGCAGTATTTT.

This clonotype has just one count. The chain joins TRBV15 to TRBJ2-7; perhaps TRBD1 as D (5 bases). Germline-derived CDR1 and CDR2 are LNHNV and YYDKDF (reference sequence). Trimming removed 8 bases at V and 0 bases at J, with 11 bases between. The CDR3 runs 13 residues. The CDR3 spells CATGRQNSYEQYF. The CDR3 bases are TGTGCCACCGGAAGACAGAACTCCTACGAGCAGTACTTC.

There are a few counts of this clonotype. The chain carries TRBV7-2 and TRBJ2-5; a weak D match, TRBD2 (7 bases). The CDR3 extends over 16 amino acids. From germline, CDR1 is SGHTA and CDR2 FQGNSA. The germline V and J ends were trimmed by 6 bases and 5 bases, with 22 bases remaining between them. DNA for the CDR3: TGTGCCAGCAGTCGGGGGGCAGGACACTTTACTGAGACCCAGTACTTC. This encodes CASSRGAGHFTETQYF.

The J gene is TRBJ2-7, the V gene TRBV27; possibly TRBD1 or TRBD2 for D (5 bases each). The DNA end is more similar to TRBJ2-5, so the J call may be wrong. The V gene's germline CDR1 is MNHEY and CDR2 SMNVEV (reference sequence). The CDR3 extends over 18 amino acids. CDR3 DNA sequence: TGTGCCAGCAGTTCTCCGGGACGAGCCCTTGGAAGGCATGTGACCCAGTACTTC. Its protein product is CASSSPGRALGRHVTQYF.

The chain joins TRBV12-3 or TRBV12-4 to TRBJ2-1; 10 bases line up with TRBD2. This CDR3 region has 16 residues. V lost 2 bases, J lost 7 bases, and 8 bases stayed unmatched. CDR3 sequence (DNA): TGTGCCAGCAGTTTACTAGCGGGAGCTACTGCGAATGAGCAGTTCTTC. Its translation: CASSLLAGATANEQFF.

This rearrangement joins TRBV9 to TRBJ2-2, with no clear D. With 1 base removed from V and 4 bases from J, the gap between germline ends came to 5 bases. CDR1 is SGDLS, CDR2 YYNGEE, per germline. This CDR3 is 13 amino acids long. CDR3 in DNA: TGTGCCAGCAGCGTAAGGAGCACCGGGGAGCTGTTTTTT. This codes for CASSVRSTGELFF.

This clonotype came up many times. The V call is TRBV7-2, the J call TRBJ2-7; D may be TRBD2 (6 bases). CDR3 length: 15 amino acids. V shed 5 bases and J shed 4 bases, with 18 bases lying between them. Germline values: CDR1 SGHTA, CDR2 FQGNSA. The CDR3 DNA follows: TGTGCCAGCAGCCCAAAACCGGCGGGGTTATACGAGCAGTACTTC. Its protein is CASSPKPAGLYEQYF.

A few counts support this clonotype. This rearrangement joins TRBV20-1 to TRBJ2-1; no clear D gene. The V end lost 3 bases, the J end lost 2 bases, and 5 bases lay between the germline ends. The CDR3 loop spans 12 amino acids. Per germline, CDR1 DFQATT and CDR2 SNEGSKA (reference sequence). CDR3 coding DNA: TGCAGTGCTAGCCGAACCTACAATGAGCAGTTCTTC. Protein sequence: CSASRTYNEQFF.

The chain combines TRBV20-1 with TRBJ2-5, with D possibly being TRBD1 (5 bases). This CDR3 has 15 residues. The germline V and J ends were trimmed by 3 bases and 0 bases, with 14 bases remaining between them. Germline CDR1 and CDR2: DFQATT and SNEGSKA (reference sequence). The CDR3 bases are TGCAGTGCTAGTGCTAAGGGGCGGAACCAAGAGACCCAGTACTTC. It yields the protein CSASAKGRNQETQYF.